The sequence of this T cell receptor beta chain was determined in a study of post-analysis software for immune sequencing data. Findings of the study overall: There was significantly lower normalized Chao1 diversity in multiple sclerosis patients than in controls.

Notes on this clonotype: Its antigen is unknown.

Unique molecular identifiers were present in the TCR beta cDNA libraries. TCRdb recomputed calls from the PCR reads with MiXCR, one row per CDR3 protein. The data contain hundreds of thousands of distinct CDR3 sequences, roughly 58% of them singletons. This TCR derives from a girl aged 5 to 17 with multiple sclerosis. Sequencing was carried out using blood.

CDR3 in DNA: TGCAGCTCAAATTCCGGACTAGCGGGAGATACGCAGTATTTT. This translates into CSSNSGLAGDTQYF. V gene TRBV29-1 combines with J gene TRBJ2-3; 11 positions agree with TRBD2. Germline V CDR1 and CDR2: SQVTM, ANQGSEA. Trimming removed 8 bases from V and 5 bases from J; junction bases left unmatched: 9. This CDR3 is 14 amino acids long.